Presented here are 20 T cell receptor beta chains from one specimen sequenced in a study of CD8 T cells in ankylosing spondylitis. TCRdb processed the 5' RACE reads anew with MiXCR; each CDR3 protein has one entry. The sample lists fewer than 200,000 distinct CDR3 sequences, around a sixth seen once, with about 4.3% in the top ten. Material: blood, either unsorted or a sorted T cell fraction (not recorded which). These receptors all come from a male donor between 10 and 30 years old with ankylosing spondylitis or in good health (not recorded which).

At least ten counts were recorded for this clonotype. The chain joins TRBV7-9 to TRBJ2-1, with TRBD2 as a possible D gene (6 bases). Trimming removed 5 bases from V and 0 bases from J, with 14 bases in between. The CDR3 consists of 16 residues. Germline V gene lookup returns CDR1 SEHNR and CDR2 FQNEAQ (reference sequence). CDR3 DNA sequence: TGTGCCAGCAGCCCCACTAGCTCGTCCTCCTACAATGAGCAGTTCTTC. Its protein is CASSPTSSSSYNEQFF.

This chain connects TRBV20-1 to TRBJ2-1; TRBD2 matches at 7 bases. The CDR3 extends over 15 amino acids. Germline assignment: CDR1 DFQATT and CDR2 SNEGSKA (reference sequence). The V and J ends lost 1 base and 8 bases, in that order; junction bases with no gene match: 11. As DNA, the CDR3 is TGCAGTGCTAGAGGACCGGGAGGACCCAGGGATGAGCAGTTCTTC. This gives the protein CSARGPGGPRDEQFF.

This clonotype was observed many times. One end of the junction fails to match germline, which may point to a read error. In DNA, the CDR3 is TGTGCCAGCAGTCTGGGCGGGAGCTCCCACAATGAGCAGTTCTTC. Amino acid sequence: CASSLGGSSHNEQFF. This sequence joins TRBV6-1 and TRBJ2-1, with TRBD2 identical over 7 bases. The CDR3 loop spans 15 amino acids. Germline assignment: CDR1 MNHNS and CDR2 SASEGT.

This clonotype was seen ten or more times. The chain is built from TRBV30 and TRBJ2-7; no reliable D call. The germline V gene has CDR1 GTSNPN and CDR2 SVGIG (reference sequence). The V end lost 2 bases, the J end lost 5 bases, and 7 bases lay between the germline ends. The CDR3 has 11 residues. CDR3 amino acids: CAWSRANEQYF. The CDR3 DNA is TGTGCCTGGAGTCGAGCTAACGAGCAGTACTTC.

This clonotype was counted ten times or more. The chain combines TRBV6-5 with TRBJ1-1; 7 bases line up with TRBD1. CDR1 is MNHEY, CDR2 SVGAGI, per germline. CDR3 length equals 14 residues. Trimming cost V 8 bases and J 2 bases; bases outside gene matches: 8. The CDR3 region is CASHLQGPNTEAFF. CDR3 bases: TGTGCCAGCCATTTACAGGGGCCCAACACTGAAGCTTTCTTT.

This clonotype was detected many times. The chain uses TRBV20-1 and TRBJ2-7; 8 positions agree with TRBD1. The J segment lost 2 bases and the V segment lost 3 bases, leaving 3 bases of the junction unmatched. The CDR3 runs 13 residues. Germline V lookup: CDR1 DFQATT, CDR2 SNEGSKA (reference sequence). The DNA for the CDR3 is TGCAGTGCTAGGGACAGGGTCACCTACGAGCAGTACGTC. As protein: CSARDRVTYEQYV.

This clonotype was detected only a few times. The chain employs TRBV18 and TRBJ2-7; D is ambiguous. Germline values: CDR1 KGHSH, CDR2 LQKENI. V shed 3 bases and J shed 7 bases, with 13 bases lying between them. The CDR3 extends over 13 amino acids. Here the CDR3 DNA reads TGTGCCAGCTCACCGTCGGCCGCTTTGGAGCAGTACGTC. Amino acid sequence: CASSPSAALEQYV.

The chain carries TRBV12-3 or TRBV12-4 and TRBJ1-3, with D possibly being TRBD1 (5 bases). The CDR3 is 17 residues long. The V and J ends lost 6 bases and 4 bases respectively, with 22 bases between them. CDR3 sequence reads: CASRRPGTHQSGNTIYF. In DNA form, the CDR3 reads TGTGCCAGCAGGCGCCCAGGGACGCATCAATCGGGAAACACCATATATTTT.

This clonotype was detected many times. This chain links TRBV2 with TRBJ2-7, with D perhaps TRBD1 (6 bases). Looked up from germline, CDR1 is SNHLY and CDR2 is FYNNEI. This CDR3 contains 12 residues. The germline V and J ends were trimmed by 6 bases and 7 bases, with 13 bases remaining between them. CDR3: CASRPGVEEQYV. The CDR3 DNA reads TGTGCCAGCAGACCAGGGGTGGAGGAGCAGTACGTC.

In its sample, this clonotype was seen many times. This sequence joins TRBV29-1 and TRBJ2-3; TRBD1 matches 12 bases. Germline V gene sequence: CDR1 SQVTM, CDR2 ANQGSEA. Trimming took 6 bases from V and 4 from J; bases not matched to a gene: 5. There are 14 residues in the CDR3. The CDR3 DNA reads TGCAGCGTCGCCGGGACAGGGGGCGCAGATACGCAGTATTTT. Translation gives CSVAGTGGADTQYF.

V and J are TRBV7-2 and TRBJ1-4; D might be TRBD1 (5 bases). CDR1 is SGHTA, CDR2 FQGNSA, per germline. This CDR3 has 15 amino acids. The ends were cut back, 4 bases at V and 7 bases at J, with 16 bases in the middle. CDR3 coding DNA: TGTGCCAGCAGCTGGGCGGGGACGGGGCCTGAAAAACTGTTTTTT. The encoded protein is CASSWAGTGPEKLFF.

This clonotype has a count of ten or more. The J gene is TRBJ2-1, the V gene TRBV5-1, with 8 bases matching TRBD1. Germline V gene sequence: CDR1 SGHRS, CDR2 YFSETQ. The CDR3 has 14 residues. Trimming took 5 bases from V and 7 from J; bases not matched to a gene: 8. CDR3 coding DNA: TGCGCCAGCAGTCCCGACAGGGGCGCGAATGAGCAGTTCTTC. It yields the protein CASSPDRGANEQFF.

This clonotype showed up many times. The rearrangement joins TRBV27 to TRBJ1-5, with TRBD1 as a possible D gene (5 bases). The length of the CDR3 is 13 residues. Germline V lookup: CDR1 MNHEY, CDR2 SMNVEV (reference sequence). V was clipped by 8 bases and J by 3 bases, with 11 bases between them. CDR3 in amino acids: CASGRGLNQPQHF. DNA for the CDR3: TGTGCCAGCGGGAGGGGACTCAATCAGCCCCAGCATTTT.

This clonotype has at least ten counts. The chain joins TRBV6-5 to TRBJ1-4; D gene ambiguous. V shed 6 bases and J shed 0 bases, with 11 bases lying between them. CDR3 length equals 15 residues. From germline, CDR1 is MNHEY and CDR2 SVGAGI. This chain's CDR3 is CASSPLTSTNEKLFF. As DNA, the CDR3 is TGTGCCAGCAGCCCGTTAACCTCAACTAATGAAAAACTGTTTTTT.

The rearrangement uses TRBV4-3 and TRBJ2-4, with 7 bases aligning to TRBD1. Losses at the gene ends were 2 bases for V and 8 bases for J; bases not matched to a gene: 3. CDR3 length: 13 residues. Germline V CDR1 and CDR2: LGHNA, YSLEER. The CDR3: CASSQYQGDIQYF. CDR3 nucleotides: TGCGCCAGCAGCCAATACCAGGGGGACATTCAGTACTTC.

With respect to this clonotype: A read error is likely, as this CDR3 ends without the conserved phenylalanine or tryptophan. The CDR3 coding sequence is TGCGGTGCTAGCGCACTAGCGGGCGTCCCGCCGGATAATGAGCAGTTCTCC. This sequence encodes CGASALAGVPPDNEQFS. The J gene is TRBJ2-1, the V gene TRBV20-1; 9 bases agree with TRBD2. This CDR3 has 17 amino acids. From germline, CDR1 is DFQATT and CDR2 SNEGSKA (reference sequence).

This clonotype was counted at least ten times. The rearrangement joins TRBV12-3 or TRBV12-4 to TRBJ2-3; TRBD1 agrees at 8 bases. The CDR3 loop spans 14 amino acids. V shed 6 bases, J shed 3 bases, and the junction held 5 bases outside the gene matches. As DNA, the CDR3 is TGTGCCAGCAGAAGTAGGACAGGGACAGATACGCAGTATTTT. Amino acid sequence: CASRSRTGTDTQYF.

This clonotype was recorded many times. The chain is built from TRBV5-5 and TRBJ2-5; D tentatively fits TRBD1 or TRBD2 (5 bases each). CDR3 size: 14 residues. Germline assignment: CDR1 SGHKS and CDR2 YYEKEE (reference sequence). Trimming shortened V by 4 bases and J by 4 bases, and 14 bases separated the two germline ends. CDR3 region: CASSRGESRETQYF. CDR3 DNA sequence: TGTGCCAGCAGCCGAGGGGAGAGTAGAGAGACCCAGTACTTC.

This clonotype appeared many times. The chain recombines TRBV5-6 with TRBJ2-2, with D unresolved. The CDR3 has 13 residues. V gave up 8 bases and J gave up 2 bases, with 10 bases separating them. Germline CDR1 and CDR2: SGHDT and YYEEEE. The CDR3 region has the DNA TGTGCCAGTATCGGGCCAAACACCGGGGAGCTGTTTTTT. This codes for CASIGPNTGELFF.

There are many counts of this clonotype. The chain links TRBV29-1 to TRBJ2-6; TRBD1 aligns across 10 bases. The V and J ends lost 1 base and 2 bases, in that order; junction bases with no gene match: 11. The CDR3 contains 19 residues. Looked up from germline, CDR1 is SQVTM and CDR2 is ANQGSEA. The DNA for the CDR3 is TGCAGCGTTGAAGGTCGAGGTTGGGGACAGGGGACTGGGGCCAACGTCCTGACTTTC. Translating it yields CSVEGRGWGQGTGANVLTF.